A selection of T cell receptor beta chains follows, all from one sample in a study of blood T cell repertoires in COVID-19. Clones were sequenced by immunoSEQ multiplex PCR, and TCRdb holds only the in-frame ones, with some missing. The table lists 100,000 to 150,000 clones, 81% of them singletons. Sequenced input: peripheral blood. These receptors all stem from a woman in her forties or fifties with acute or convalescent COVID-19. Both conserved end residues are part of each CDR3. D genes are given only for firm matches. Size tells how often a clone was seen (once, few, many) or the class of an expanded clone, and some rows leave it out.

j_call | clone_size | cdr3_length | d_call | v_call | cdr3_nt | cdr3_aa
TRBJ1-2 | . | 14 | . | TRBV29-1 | TGCAGCGCGACCGGGACAAACTTTAACTATGGCTACACCTTC | CSATGTNFNYGYTF
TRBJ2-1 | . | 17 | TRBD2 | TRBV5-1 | TGCGCCAGCAGCTGGGCCGGGGCGGGGGGGACCTACAATGAGCAGTTCTTC | CASSWAGAGGTYNEQFF
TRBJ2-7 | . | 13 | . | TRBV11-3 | TGTGCCAGCAGCTTAGGTTACTCGGGGGAGCAGTACTTC | CASSLGYSGEQYF
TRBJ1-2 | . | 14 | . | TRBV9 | TGTGCCAGCAGTTTCCGGGACATGACGTATGGCTACACCTTC | CASSFRDMTYGYTF
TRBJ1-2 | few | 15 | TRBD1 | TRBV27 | TGTGCCAGCAGTAGTCGAGTGGGCAGGGGGAGCGGCTACACCTTC | CASSSRVGRGSGYTF
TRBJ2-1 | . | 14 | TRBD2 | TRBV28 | TGTGCCAGCAGTTTCGCGGGAGGGGGGAATGAGCAGTTCTTC | CASSFAGGGNEQFF
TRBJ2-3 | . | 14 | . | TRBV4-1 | TGCGCCAGCAGCCATTCTTCCGTTACAGATACGCAGTATTTT | CASSHSSVTDTQYF
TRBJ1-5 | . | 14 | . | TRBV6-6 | TGTGCCAGTATAAGGACAGATAGCAATCAGCCCCAGCATTTT | CASIRTDSNQPQHF
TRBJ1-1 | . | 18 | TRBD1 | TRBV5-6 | TGTGCCAGCAGCTTTCTTTACAGGGGGCTTAGTGTGGGCACTGAAGCTTTCTTT | CASSFLYRGLSVGTEAFF
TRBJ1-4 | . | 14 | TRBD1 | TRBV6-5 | TGTGCCAGCAGCAACACAGGGGGCGACCGAAAACTGTTTTTT | CASSNTGGDRKLFF
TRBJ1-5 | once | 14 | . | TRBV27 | TGTGCCAGCAGTTTGTCCGGTAGCAATCAGCCCCAGCATTTT | CASSLSGSNQPQHF
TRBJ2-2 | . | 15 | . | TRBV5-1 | TGCGCCAGCAGCTTGGGGCTAGCGAACACCGGGGAGCTGTTTTTT | CASSLGLANTGELFF
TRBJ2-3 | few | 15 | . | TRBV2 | TGTGCCAGCAGTCGGGACTCCACCTATACGGATACGCAGTATTTT | CASSRDSTYTDTQYF
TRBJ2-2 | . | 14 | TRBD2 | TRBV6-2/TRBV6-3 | TGTGCCAGCAGCTGGGGGAGGGCCACCGGGGAGCTGTTTTTT | CASSWGRATGELFF
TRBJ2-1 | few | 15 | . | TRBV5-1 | TGCGCCAGCAGCTTGGCCTTGAGCGACCGGGATGAGCAGTTCTTC | CASSLALSDRDEQFF
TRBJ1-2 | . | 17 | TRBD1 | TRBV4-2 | TGTGCCAGCAGCCAAGTCTTACAGGGGATGAAATCTTATGGCTACACCTTC | CASSQVLQGMKSYGYTF
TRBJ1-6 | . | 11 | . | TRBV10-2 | TGCGCCAGCAGTGAGGAGCTGGCCCTCCACTTT | CASSEELALHF
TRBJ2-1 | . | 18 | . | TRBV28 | TGTGCCAGCAGTAGGGCCCTTGGGGGGAGTGGAACCTACAATGAGCAGTTCTTC | CASSRALGGSGTYNEQFF
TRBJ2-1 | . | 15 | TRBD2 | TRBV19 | TGTGCCACCACCCTGGGAGCGGGGTTTAACTATGAGCAGTTCTTC | CATTLGAGFNYEQFF
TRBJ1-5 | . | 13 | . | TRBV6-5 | TGTGCCAGCAGTCTACAGGTAAATCAGCCCCAGCATTTT | CASSLQVNQPQHF
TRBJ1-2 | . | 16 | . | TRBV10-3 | TGTGCCATCAGTGGTATTACAGGATCAGCTAACTATGGCTACACCTTC | CAISGITGSANYGYTF
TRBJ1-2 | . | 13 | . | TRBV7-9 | TGTGCCAGCAGCTTTGTAGGGGACTATGGCTACACCTTC | CASSFVGDYGYTF
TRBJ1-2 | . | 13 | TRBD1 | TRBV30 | TGTGCCTGGAGCCCCATAGGGGGCGGTGGCTACACCTTC | CAWSPIGGGGYTF
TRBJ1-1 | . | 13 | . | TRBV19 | TGTGCCAGTATGACTCTCCATAGCGCTGAAGCTTTCTTT | CASMTLHSAEAFF
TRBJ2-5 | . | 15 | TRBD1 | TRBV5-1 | TGCGCCAGCAGCGGAAGGACAGGGTCCGGGGAGACCCAGTACTTC | CASSGRTGSGETQYF
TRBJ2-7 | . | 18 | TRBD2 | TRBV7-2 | TGTGCCAGCAGCTTAAGGGTGGGGACTAGCGGGAGTACCTACGAGCAGTACTTC | CASSLRVGTSGSTYEQYF
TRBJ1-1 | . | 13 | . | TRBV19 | TGTGCCAGTAGTAGACAGATGAACACTGAAGCTTTCTTT | CASSRQMNTEAFF
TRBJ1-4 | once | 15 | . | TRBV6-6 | TGTGCCAGCAGTAATACCGGGACACCTCGTGAAAAACTGTTTTTT | CASSNTGTPREKLFF
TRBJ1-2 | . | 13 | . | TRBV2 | TGTGCCAGCAGTGATCTTCCAGGGGATGGCTACACCTTC | CASSDLPGDGYTF
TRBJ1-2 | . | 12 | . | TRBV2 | TGTGCCAGCAATCCAGACAGATATGGCTACACCTTC | CASNPDRYGYTF
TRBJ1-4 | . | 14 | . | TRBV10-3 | TGTGCCATCAGTCCCCCCCCAGGGAATGAAAAACTGTTTTTT | CAISPPPGNEKLFF
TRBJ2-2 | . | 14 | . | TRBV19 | TGTGCCGGCCAGCTGCAGAGAGGATCCGGGGAGCTGTTTTTT | CAGQLQRGSGELFF
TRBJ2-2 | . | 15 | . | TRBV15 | TGTGCCACCAGCAGGAACGGTGCGAACACCGGGGAGCTGTTTTTT | CATSRNGANTGELFF
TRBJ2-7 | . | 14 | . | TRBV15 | TGTGCCACCAGCAGCAGGGTGATATTCCACGAGCAGTACTTC | CATSSRVIFHEQYF
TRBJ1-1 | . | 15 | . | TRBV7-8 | TGTGCCAGCAGCTTAGGAGCGGTTATGAACACTGAAGCTTTCTTT | CASSLGAVMNTEAFF
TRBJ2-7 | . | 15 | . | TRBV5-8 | TGTGCCAGCAGCTTGGGAGGCAGTGGGTCCTACGAGCAGTACTTC | CASSLGGSGSYEQYF
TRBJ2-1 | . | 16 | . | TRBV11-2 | TGTGCCAGCAGCTTAGTTAGCGGCCCCTCCTACAATGAGCAGTTCTTC | CASSLVSGPSYNEQFF
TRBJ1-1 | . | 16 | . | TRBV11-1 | TGTGCCAGCAGCCGAGTACAAGGACACCGGGCAACTGAAGCTTTCTTT | CASSRVQGHRATEAFF
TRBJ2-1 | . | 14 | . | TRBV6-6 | TGTGCCAGCAGTCCGGGACACCACTACAATGAGCAGTTCTTC | CASSPGHHYNEQFF
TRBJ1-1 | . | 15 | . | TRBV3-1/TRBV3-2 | TGTGCCAGCAGCCACAGACAGTATCAGAACACTGAAGCTTTCTTT | CASSHRQYQNTEAFF
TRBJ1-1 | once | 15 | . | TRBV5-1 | TGCGCCAGCAGCTTAAGCCTACCCTCGAACACTGAAGCTTTCTTT | CASSLSLPSNTEAFF
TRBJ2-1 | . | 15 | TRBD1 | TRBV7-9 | TGTGCCAGCAGCTTAGTGAGGGGGCCGGGCAATGAGCAGTTCTTC | CASSLVRGPGNEQFF
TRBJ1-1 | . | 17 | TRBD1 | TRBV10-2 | TGCGCCAGCAGTGAGGGGACAGGGGTTACTTGGAACACTGAAGCTTTCTTT | CASSEGTGVTWNTEAFF
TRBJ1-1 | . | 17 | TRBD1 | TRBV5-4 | TGTGCCAGCAGCTTCGGACAGGGGGCCGACATGAACACTGAAGCTTTCTTT | CASSFGQGADMNTEAFF
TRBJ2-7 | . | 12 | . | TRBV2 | TGTGCCAGCAGTCTCAGCTCCTACGAGCAGTACTTC | CASSLSSYEQYF